The sequence of this TCR beta chain was determined in a study of T cell responses to AZD1222 COVID-19 vaccine listed by TCRdb under 2021. Regarding the study in general: Because spike-specific TCR depth and breadth did not differ between the two schedules, AZD1222 recipients who got a second dose at roughly 4 weeks were pooled with those who got a second dose at roughly 12 weeks. Trial participants were enrolled into age subgroups of 18-55, 56-69 and 70-plus years, which contained around 150, 28 and 57 TCR-sequenced participants, respectively. A total of 233 trial participants underwent TCR sequencing, of whom about 210 had received two doses of AZD1222 and around 26 had received two doses of the MenACWY control vaccine. General conclusions and limits of the study: CD4 TCRs associated with the vaccine covered the entire spike protein, and the dominant responses were in regions 160-218 and 743-854. In the small 56-69-year group, the increase in depth fell short of significance, most likely because of low power. Because no day 14 peak-response samples were available, repertoires were characterized only after the peak T cell response. Reportedly, close to half of the unique spike-specific TCRs recognized epitopes lying outside the regions that are mutated in the B.1.351 and B.1.1.7 variants. After two AZD1222 doses, both the breadth and the depth of spike-specific TCRs were significantly higher than at day 0 and than in MenACWY recipients. Conclusions about previously exposed vaccinees are limited, since just five or six AZD1222 recipients were seropositive for SARS-CoV-2 at baseline. Participants were mostly white British, with more females than males. The authors suggested clonal diversity may have been underestimated.

Regarding this clone: The target of this receptor is not known. The record has no base qualities; no much larger clone is one base away.

Read against the paper, the sample's time point label means: baseline before first vaccination. The vaccinee samples were drawn from two UK trials, COV001 and COV002, one of which was a single-blind randomized controlled phase 2/3 trial testing AZD1222 (ChAdOx1 nCoV-19) in healthy adults. For TCRbeta chain sequencing, PBMC samples from trial participants were taken at day 0 and at day 28 after the second dose. Deletion took 1 base off V and 1 base off J, with a span of 11 bases between the germline ends. The CDR3 holds 15 amino acids from the cysteine to the phenylalanine. Only the CDR3 portion is preserved as DNA: 45 bases, with reading frame beginning at the first base. As encoded in the germline V gene, CDR1 is SGHRS while CDR2 is YFSETQ. The CDR3 regions of human TCRbeta chains were analyzed by immunosequencing. On the study's bioinformatics: Repertoire TCRs were matched against a reference library of SARS-CoV-2-specific TCRs generated with the MIRA antigen-specificity platform. Breadth was defined as the fraction of unique TCRs that were SARS-CoV-2-associated, and depth was defined as the fraction of total T cells that were SARS-CoV-2-associated. Using the MIRA data, each spike-specific TCR was mapped to the spike region that the TCR reacts to and placed in a CD4 or CD8 class. Log10-transformed breadth and depth values were compared by one-way ANOVA with Sidak's multiple comparisons tests. In its TCRdb copy, this immuneACCESS table keeps in-frame sequences only and misses some clones. Where compared with another copy, unresolved V genes explain less than half of these, and the others have no known cause. Clone size and the V and J calls come from that table; the DNA yielded D and trimming. Within this sample are about 94,000 clones, with roughly 88% of them counted one time only. The ten largest clones represent about an eighth of the sample.

This clonotype originated in an adult in good health. The chain is assembled from TRBV5-1 and TRBJ1-2; 5 matching bases give a weak D call of TRBD1. The specimen was peripheral blood, collected on day 0 of AZD1222 vaccination. The CDR3: CASSLTGSGNYGYTF. In nucleotide form, the sequence is TGCGCCAGCAGCTTGACAGGATCTGGTAACTATGGCTACACCTTC.